These 13 T cell receptor beta chains originate from one sample sequenced in a study of cytomegalovirus exposure and HLA in healthy donors. 60 Vbeta and 13 Jbeta primers were used in PCR. Some clones are missing from TCRdb's copy, which holds only in-frame ones; the method was immunoSEQ multiplex PCR. The sample has 150,000 to 200,000 clones, about 71% seen once; the top ten hold approximately 3%. What was sequenced was PBMCs. Receptor source: a woman aged 25 to 45 in good health and CMV-seronegative.

The V gene is TRBV7-3, the J gene TRBJ2-3; a possible D gene is TRBD2 (9 bases). Trimming shortened V by 5 bases and J by 4 bases, and 19 bases separated the two germline ends. The CDR3 loop spans 16 amino acids. The germline V gene encodes CDR1 SGHTA and CDR2 FQGTGA. The CDR3 sequence: CASSQGAGGPSDTQYF. CDR3 DNA: TGTGCCAGCAGCCAGGGGGCGGGAGGGCCTTCAGATACGCAGTATTTT. The full variable domain, with the rest looked up from reference TRBV7-3 and TRBJ2-3, is GAGVSQTPSNKVTEKGKYVELRCDPISGHTALYWYRQSLGQGPEFLIYFQGTGAADDSGLPNDRFFAVRPEGSVSTLKIQRTERGDSAVYLCASSQGAGGPSDTQYFGPGTRLTVL.

The chain links TRBV4-1 to TRBJ2-7; TRBD2 matches 7 bases. The V and J ends lost 0 bases and 4 bases, in that order; junction bases with no gene match: 3. Germline V CDR1 and CDR2: MGHRA, YSYEKL. The CDR3 has 14 amino acids. CDR3 nucleotide sequence: TGCGCCAGCAGCCAAGAACGGGAGGAATACGAGCAGTACTTC. The encoded protein is CASSQEREEYEQYF.

The chain recombines TRBV15 with TRBJ2-7; the D gene is possibly TRBD2 (6 bases). Germline V gene data show CDR1 as LNHNV and CDR2 as YYDKDF (reference sequence). This CDR3 has 13 residues. The V end was cut by 11 bases, the J end by 4 bases, with 18 bases between. CDR3 loop: CAAGEGSGYEQYF. DNA of the CDR3: TGTGCCGCCGGAGAGGGTAGCGGTTACGAGCAGTACTTC.

The V and J genes are TRBV4-1 and TRBJ2-3, with D perhaps TRBD1 (6 bases). Germline V gene lookup returns CDR1 MGHRA and CDR2 YSYEKL. V was shortened by 0 bases and J by 2 bases, with 18 bases between the two germline ends. CDR3 length: 18 residues. CDR3 sequence (DNA): TGCGCCAGCAGCCAAGATTGGATCACAGGGACCGACACAGATACGCAGTATTTT. It yields the protein CASSQDWITGTDTDTQYF.

The V call is TRBV11-2, the J call TRBJ2-6; D unresolved. Germline-derived CDR1 and CDR2 are SGHAT and FQNNGV. This CDR3 is built from 19 residues. V was shortened by 1 base and J by 0 bases, with 16 bases between the two germline ends. CDR3 amino acids: CASSLVVRSPPSGANVLTF. The CDR3 DNA is TGTGCCAGCAGCTTAGTTGTCAGATCCCCCCCCTCTGGGGCCAACGTCCTGACTTTC.

Only a few counts were recorded for this clone. The rearrangement joins TRBV6-6 to TRBJ2-1; TRBD2 agrees at 15 bases. Germline V gene lookup returns CDR1 MNHNY and CDR2 SVGAGI (reference sequence). V shed 6 bases, J shed 7 bases, and the junction held 4 bases outside the gene matches. The CDR3 totals 15 residues. Written as DNA, the CDR3 is TGTGCCAGCAGCTTCGGACTAGCGGGAGGGAATGAGCAGTTCTTC. Its protein product is CASSFGLAGGNEQFF.

The chain employs TRBV18 and TRBJ2-2; no firm D call. V lost 3 bases, J lost 7 bases, and 9 bases lay in between. Germline values: CDR1 KGHSH, CDR2 LQKENI. This CDR3 is built from 13 residues. CDR3 protein: CASSPQVHGELFF. The CDR3 region has the DNA TGTGCCAGCTCACCGCAGGTGCACGGGGAGCTGTTTTTT.

This rearrangement joins TRBV27 to TRBJ1-6; 11 nucleotides align to TRBD1. There are 14 residues in the CDR3. Germline CDR1 reads MNHEY; CDR2 reads SMNVEV (reference sequence). Losses at the gene ends were 6 bases for V and 8 bases for J; bases not matched to a gene: 3. CDR3 nucleotides: TGTGCCAGCAGCCTGGACAGGGGGCATTCACCCCTCCACTTT. Protein: CASSLDRGHSPLHF.

The V call is TRBV30, the J call TRBJ1-2; a possible D gene is TRBD1 (5 bases). Germline values: CDR1 GTSNPN, CDR2 SVGIG (reference sequence). V was pared by 5 bases and J by 8 bases, with 21 bases between. The CDR3 is 14 residues long. DNA of the CDR3: TGTGCCTGGGAAACAGGTTCCGCTTGGTCCGGCTACACCTTC. This encodes CAWETGSAWSGYTF.

The chain employs TRBV2 and TRBJ1-1; D unresolved. Germline lookup yields CDR1 SNHLY and CDR2 FYNNEI. This CDR3 has 17 residues. Trimming stripped 8 bases from V and 0 bases from J, with 22 bases between. CDR3 coding DNA: TGTGCCAGCGTAGAGGCGAGGGTATCACGTTTGAACACTGAAGCTTTCTTT. This encodes CASVEARVSRLNTEAFF. Combining the CDR3 with reference TRBV2 and TRBJ1-1 gives the whole variable domain EPEVTQTPSHQVTQMGQEVILRCVPISNHLYFYWYRQILGQKVEFLVSFYNNEISEKSEIFDDQFSVERPDGSNFTLKIRSTKLEDSAMYFCASVEARVSRLNTEAFFGQGTRLTVV.

The chain uses TRBV11-1 and TRBJ1-2; the match to TRBD1 covers 9 bases. J lost 4 bases, V lost 5 bases, and 8 bases had no gene match. This CDR3 has 15 amino acids. Looked up from germline, CDR1 is SGHAT and CDR2 is FQDESV (reference sequence). In DNA form, the CDR3 reads TGTGCCAGCAGCATAACCGGGACAGGGCCCTATGGCTACACCTTC. Translation: CASSITGTGPYGYTF.

The chain links TRBV6-5 to TRBJ1-1; D gene uncertain. Per germline, CDR1 MNHEY and CDR2 SVGAGI. This CDR3 region has 13 residues. Trimming stripped 4 bases from V and 4 bases from J, with 10 bases between. The CDR3 here is CASSSPGSTEAFF. CDR3 coding DNA: TGTGCCAGCAGTTCCCCTGGGAGCACTGAAGCTTTCTTT.

There are a few counts of this clone. The chain carries TRBV7-9 and TRBJ2-1, with D tentatively TRBD2 (5 bases). V lost 5 bases and J lost 9, with 17 bases in between. Germline CDR1 SEHNR, CDR2 FQNEAQ (reference sequence). The CDR3 runs 14 residues. In DNA, the CDR3 is TGTGCCAGCAGCATACTAGTTTCCGTGGCTGAGCAGTTCTTC. Its translation is CASSILVSVAEQFF.